This T cell receptor (beta chain) was obtained from a study of blood T cell repertoires in COVID-19. Study overall: The analysed material was cDNA or gDNA that came from T cells, B-cell-depleted T cells, or PBMCs.

This CDR3 has 14 amino acids. Per the germline V gene, CDR1 is MNHNS and CDR2 is SASEGT. The V end lost 1 base, the J end lost 12 bases, and 18 bases lay between the germline ends. Produced via immunoSEQ multiplex PCR; TCRdb's table is partial and in-frame only. The sample lists 190,000 or so clones, approximately 78% occurring once. This clone showed up just once. The genes are TRBV6-1 and TRBJ1-2; D is ambiguous. The TCR sequence derives from a man between 40 and 49 years old who had recovered from COVID-19. The sample comprised PBMCs or T cells enriched from blood (not recorded which). The CDR3 loop reads CASSEGWRALEDTF. DNA of the CDR3: TGTGCCAGCAGTGAAGGATGGCGGGCCCTTGAGGACACCTTC.